Below are 27 T cell receptor beta chains sequenced from a single sample in a study of T cells in Graves' hyperthyroidism and ophthalmopathy. The TCR beta CDR3 regions underwent amplification using RNA transcripts as the source. An initial round of RT-PCR targeting the TCR CDR3 relied on the HTBI primer set. TCRdb reanalysed the multiplex PCR reads using MiXCR and keeps one entry per CDR3 protein. The sample includes 330,000 or so distinct CDR3 sequences, 15% to 20% of them seen just once. Sequences were obtained from blood. These receptors all stem from a woman aged 40-49 years with Graves' ophthalmopathy.

The chain joins TRBV7-6 to TRBJ2-4; TRBD1 matches 12 bases. The CDR3 contains 15 residues. Germline-derived CDR1 and CDR2 are SGHVS and FNYEAQ. After removal of 5 bases from V and 7 bases from J, the junction contained 6 bases not matched to a gene. CDR3 loop: CASSLGTGGANIQYF. CDR3 in DNA: TGTGCCAGCAGCCTGGGGACAGGGGGCGCGAACATTCAGTACTTC.

In this sample, this clonotype turned up many times. The chain links TRBV28 to TRBJ2-5; 8 bases match TRBD2. The CDR3 length is 16 residues. Germline CDR1 MDHEN, CDR2 SYDVKM. After removal of 1 base from V and 4 bases from J, the junction contained 8 bases not matched to a gene. The CDR3 sequence is CASSLSRAGARETQYF. In DNA, the CDR3 is TGTGCCAGCAGTTTATCCCGAGCGGGAGCACGAGAGACCCAGTACTTC.

This clonotype was seen many times. V usage is TRBV6-5 and J usage is TRBJ1-5; no reliable D call. Germline assignment: CDR1 MNHEY and CDR2 SVGAGI. CDR3 size: 13 residues. The V gene lost 4 bases and the J gene lost 0 bases, with 4 bases spanning the gap. CDR3: CASSSHSNQPQHF. The CDR3 coding sequence is TGTGCCAGCAGTTCCCATAGCAATCAGCCCCAGCATTTT.

This clonotype was observed at least ten times. The rearrangement joins TRBV20-1 to TRBJ1-2, with TRBD1 matching 8 bases. Germline V gives CDR1 DFQATT, CDR2 SNEGSKA (reference sequence). Trimming at V came to 6 bases and at J to 3 bases, leaving 6 bases not matched to a gene. The CDR3 consists of 13 residues. DNA for the CDR3: TGCAGTGCGAAGGACAGGGAGGACTATGGCTACACCTTC. Protein product: CSAKDREDYGYTF.

The chain combines TRBV19 with TRBJ2-7; TRBD2 matches at 14 bases. This CDR3 region has 14 residues. V gave up 6 bases and J gave up 3 bases; unmatched junction bases: 1. CDR1 is LNHDA, CDR2 SQIVND, per germline (reference sequence). The CDR3 DNA reads TGTGCCAGTAGCGGACTAGCGGGAGGCTACGAGCAGTACTTC. This encodes CASSGLAGGYEQYF.

Many counts were recorded for this clonotype. The chain links TRBV6-5 to TRBJ1-5, with D possibly TRBD1 on 6 matching bases. The CDR3 loop spans 14 amino acids. The ends were cut back, 6 bases at V and 5 bases at J, with 14 bases in the middle. Germline lookup yields CDR1 MNHEY and CDR2 SVGAGI. The CDR3 nucleotides are TGTGCCAGCAGGGGCACAGGGACGGATCAGCCCCAGCATTTT. Translated: CASRGTGTDQPQHF.

This clonotype was counted at least ten times. The chain recombines TRBV30 with TRBJ2-2; no firm D call. This CDR3 region has 12 residues. CDR1 GTSNPN and CDR2 SVGIG come from the germline V gene (reference sequence). Trimming stripped 3 bases from V and 5 bases from J, with 7 bases between. CDR3 loop: CAWRGTTGELFF. Written as DNA, the CDR3 is TGTGCCTGGAGAGGAACGACCGGGGAGCTGTTTTTT.

At least ten counts were recorded for this clonotype. The chain carries TRBV28 and TRBJ2-2; 8 nucleotides line up with TRBD2. This CDR3 is 15 amino acids long. V shed 2 bases, J shed 6 bases, and the junction held 5 bases outside the gene matches. Germline values: CDR1 MDHEN, CDR2 SYDVKM. CDR3 in amino acids: CASSLVAGGAGELFF. In nucleotides, the CDR3 is TGTGCCAGCAGTTTAGTGGCGGGAGGAGCCGGGGAGCTGTTTTTT.

This clonotype was observed at least ten times. The genes are TRBV28 and TRBJ1-2; 7 bases line up with TRBD1. Germline-derived CDR1 and CDR2 are MDHEN and SYDVKM. The CDR3 is 14 residues long. V lost 6 bases and J lost 3; bases outside the gene matches: 7. The CDR3 DNA is TGTGCCAGCAGAAAGACAGGGTCTGACTATGGCTACACCTTC. It is translated as CASRKTGSDYGYTF.

In this sample, this clonotype turned up many times. V usage is TRBV6-1 and J usage is TRBJ2-7, with TRBD2 matching 7 bases. From germline, CDR1 is MNHNS and CDR2 SASEGT. The CDR3 runs 14 residues. V lost 7 bases, J lost 9 bases, and 15 bases stayed unmatched. The CDR3 nucleotides are TGTGCCAGCACCTTTAGCGGGCCGGTTGGGCGGCAGTACTTC. It specifies CASTFSGPVGRQYF.

This clonotype has at least ten counts. The chain carries TRBV7-9 and TRBJ1-1; perhaps TRBD1 as D (5 bases). V was shortened by 1 base and J by 4 bases, with 13 bases between the two germline ends. Germline V gene lookup returns CDR1 SEHNR and CDR2 FQNEAQ (reference sequence). There are 15 residues in the CDR3. CDR3 sequence reads: CASSLEVGLGTEAFF. The CDR3 region has the DNA TGTGCCAGCAGCTTAGAGGTGGGGCTTGGCACTGAAGCTTTCTTT.

There are many counts of this clonotype. The chain combines TRBV7-2 with TRBJ1-2; 9 positions agree with TRBD1. Germline V gene sequence: CDR1 SGHTA, CDR2 FQGNSA. The CDR3 contains 13 residues. Losses at the gene ends were 5 bases for V and 6 bases for J; bases not matched to a gene: 4. The CDR3 loop is CASSPQGADGYTF. DNA of the CDR3: TGTGCCAGCAGCCCACAGGGGGCTGATGGCTACACCTTC.

This clonotype has ten or more counts. J is TRBJ1-1 and V is TRBV28; no definite D call. V was pared by 1 base and J by 1 base, with 22 bases between. The V gene's germline CDR1 is MDHEN and CDR2 SYDVKM. The CDR3 sequence is 19 residues long. The DNA for the CDR3 is TGTGCCAGCAGTTTATCACCGGTGTTCCCTTTAGGCGCGAACACTGAAGCTTTCTTT. Translated: CASSLSPVFPLGANTEAFF.

This clonotype has a count of ten or more. V and J are TRBV9 and TRBJ2-2, with D hard to call. Germline V lookup: CDR1 SGDLS, CDR2 YYNGEE. CDR3 size: 14 residues. V lost 3 bases and J lost 6, with 12 bases in between. The CDR3 here is CASSASLEPGELFF. CDR3 nucleotides: TGTGCCAGCAGCGCCTCCTTGGAACCCGGGGAGCTGTTTTTT.

This clonotype has a count of ten or more. The chain recombines TRBV20-1 with TRBJ1-2; D is undetermined. This CDR3 comprises 14 residues. V lost 2 bases and J 0 bases, leaving 10 bases between the germline ends. Germline CDR1 DFQATT, CDR2 SNEGSKA (reference sequence). CDR3 DNA: TGCAGTGCTAGAACCACACAAGCTAACTATGGCTACACCTTC. Protein sequence: CSARTTQANYGYTF.

This clonotype was picked up many times. Germline is not matched at one junction end, which may reflect a read error. This sequence joins TRBV12-3 or TRBV12-4 and TRBJ2-7; D is tentatively TRBD1 or TRBD2 (5 bases each). The CDR3 has 13 amino acids. CDR3 nucleotides: TGTGTCAGCAGTGGGACCGACTCCTACGAGCAGTACTTC. This gives the protein CVSSGTDSYEQYF.

The CDR3 sequence: CASSPGHFEETQYF. CDR3 nucleotides: TGTGCCAGCAGCCCCGGACATTTCGAAGAGACCCAGTACTTC. The chain joins TRBV11-2 to TRBJ2-5, with D possibly being TRBD1 (5 bases). The CDR3 loop spans 14 amino acids. Germline-derived CDR1 and CDR2 are SGHAT and FQNNGV. V lost 5 bases to trimming and J lost 3 bases, with 13 bases between them.

This clonotype was observed many times. The chain carries TRBV12-3 or TRBV12-4 and TRBJ2-7; 7 positions match TRBD2. The CDR3 is 15 residues long. The junction had 12 bases not matched to a gene; V was cut back by 6 bases and J by 4 bases. The CDR3 loop reads CASSPRGENGYEQYF. In DNA, the CDR3 is TGTGCCAGCAGCCCCCGGGGGGAGAACGGGTACGAGCAGTACTTC.

The chain uses TRBV11-2 and TRBJ1-1; maybe TRBD1 (5 bases). This CDR3 region has 17 residues. Germline V gives CDR1 SGHAT, CDR2 FQNNGV. Trimming removed 5 bases at V and 0 bases at J, with 19 bases between. In DNA, the CDR3 is TGTGCCAGCAGCCTACCCCTTGGGACCCTTATGAACACTGAAGCTTTCTTT. Protein product: CASSLPLGTLMNTEAFF.

About this clonotype: A read error is possible here, since a much larger clone lies one base away. This chain links TRBV11-2 with TRBJ1-2, with 8 bases aligning to TRBD1. There are 16 residues in the CDR3. Germline assignment: CDR1 SGHAT and CDR2 FQNNGV. V dropped 4 bases and J dropped 9; count of bases not matched to a gene: 16. DNA of the CDR3: TGTGCCAGCAGCTACGACCCCTCCAGGGGGCTTGCTTGCTACACCTTC. It specifies CASSYDPSRGLACYTF.

Many counts were recorded for this clonotype. Here the CDR3 DNA reads TGTGCCAGCAGTTTACCCGCAGGGGGTTACTACGAGCAGTACTTC. It codes for CASSLPAGGYYEQYF. The chain links TRBV28 to TRBJ2-7; 7 nucleotides match TRBD1. The CDR3 is made up of 15 amino acids. V was pared by 2 bases and J by 3 bases, with 7 bases of the junction left unmatched. The V gene's germline CDR1 is MDHEN and CDR2 SYDVKM.

This clonotype was recorded many times. The rearrangement links TRBV7-3 to TRBJ2-7; 11 bases fit TRBD2. The CDR3 runs 14 residues. After removal of 5 bases from V and 4 bases from J, the junction contained 4 bases not matched to a gene. CDR1 is SGHTA and CDR2 is FQGTGA in the germline V gene. The DNA of the CDR3 is TGTGCCAGCAGCCTATCTAGCGGGAGGTACGAGCAGTACTTC. It codes for CASSLSSGRYEQYF.

Many counts were recorded for this clonotype. A much larger clone differs by one base, so this may be a read error. This chain connects TRBV5-5 to TRBJ1-1, with a tentative D call TRBD1 (6 bases). Germline CDR1 SGHKS, CDR2 YYEKEE (reference sequence). CDR3 length: 12 residues. V was clipped by 4 bases and J by 6 bases, with 10 bases between them. CDR3 nucleotides: TGTGCCAGCAGCCGAGGGGGGGCTGAAGCTTTCTTT. It is translated as CASSRGGAEAFF.

In its sample, this clonotype was seen many times. This chain connects TRBV15 to TRBJ2-7, with a tentative D call TRBD2 (5 bases). The CDR3 covers 13 residues. CDR1 LNHNV and CDR2 YYDKDF come from the germline V gene (reference sequence). Trimming left V 0 bases short and J 5 bases short, with 8 bases between. The CDR3 region is CATSREGLDEQYF. As DNA, the CDR3 is TGTGCCACCAGCAGAGAAGGACTCGACGAGCAGTACTTC.

Ten or more counts support this clonotype. The V gene is TRBV30, the J gene TRBJ2-2; D may be TRBD1 or TRBD2 (5 bases each). Germline V gene sequence: CDR1 GTSNPN, CDR2 SVGIG (reference sequence). This CDR3 region has 19 residues. Trimming removed 5 bases from V and 3 bases from J, with 28 bases in between. CDR3 residues: CAWSAWSRQIGVYTGELFF. The CDR3, as DNA: TGTGCCTGGTCCGCGTGGTCCAGACAGATCGGGGTTTACACCGGGGAGCTGTTTTTT. Filled out from reference TRBV30 and TRBJ2-2, the complete variable domain reads SQTIHQWPATLVQPVGSPLSLECTVEGTSNPNLYWYRQAAGRGLQLLFYSVGIGQISSEVPQNLSASRPQDRQFILSSKKLLLSDSGFYLCAWSAWSRQIGVYTGELFFGEGSRLTVL.

To note about this clonotype: This may be a read error: a much more frequent sequence differs by one nucleotide. The chain joins TRBV12-3 or TRBV12-4 to TRBJ2-7; no firm D call. Deletions cut 3 bases from V and 6 bases from J, with 18 bases between. The CDR3 length is 15 residues. The CDR3 region has the DNA TGTGCCAGCAGTTTCTCGGCAGGCTCGGTTGTCGAGCAGTACTTC. Its protein product is CASSFSAGSVVEQYF.

The sample holds many counts of this clonotype. V and J are TRBV4-1 and TRBJ2-7; D is unresolved. CDR1 is MGHRA, CDR2 YSYEKL, per germline. The CDR3 spans 13 residues. V was clipped by 1 base and J by 4 bases, with 8 bases between them. CDR3 in DNA: TGCGCCAGCAGCCAAGCACTACCTTACGAGCAGTACTTC. This translates into CASSQALPYEQYF.